This TCR beta chain was identified in a study of T cells in Graves' hyperthyroidism and ophthalmopathy. Looking at the study overall: Before treatment of any kind, peripheral blood was taken at initial diagnosis.

Amplification targeted TCR beta CDR3 regions from RNA transcripts. A first-round RT-PCR of the TCR CDR3 used the HTBI primer set. Via MiXCR, TCRdb re-called the multiplex PCR reads, giving one row per CDR3 protein. The sample includes a few hundred thousand distinct CDR3 sequences, roughly 25% of them seen just once. This clonotype was counted at least ten times. Its antigen is currently unknown. Over 18 months, lack of ophthalmopathy progression marked Graves' hyperthyroidism as stable. In making diagnoses, clinical symptoms, serum thyroxine and TRAb, thyroid ultrasound and orbital computed tomography were all used. The CDR3 has 13 amino acids. The V gene lost 5 bases and the J gene lost 8 bases, with 13 bases spanning the gap. Germline V gene data show CDR1 as SNHLY and CDR2 as FYNNEI. Overall study findings and caveats: Most expanded thyroid clonotypes above 0.001 recurred in blood.

Sequenced material: blood. The chain has TRBV2 and TRBJ2-1; the D gene is possibly TRBD2 (5 bases). The TCR comes from a man between 50 and 59 years old with Graves' hyperthyroidism. Written as DNA, the CDR3 is TGTGCCAGCAGTACCGGGGATGGGTATGAGCAGTTCTTC. Translated, it gives CASSTGDGYEQFF.